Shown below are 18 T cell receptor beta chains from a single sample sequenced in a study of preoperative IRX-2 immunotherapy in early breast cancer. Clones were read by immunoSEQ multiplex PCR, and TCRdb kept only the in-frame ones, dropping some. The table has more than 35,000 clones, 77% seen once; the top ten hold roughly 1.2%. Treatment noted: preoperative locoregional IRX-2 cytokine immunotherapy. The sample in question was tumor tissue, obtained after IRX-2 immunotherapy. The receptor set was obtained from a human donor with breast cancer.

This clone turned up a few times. The CDR3 is CASRHPGGEKLFF. The DNA of the CDR3 is TGTGCCAGCAGACACCCTGGCGGTGAAAAACTGTTTTTT. The V and J genes are TRBV6-8 and TRBJ1-4; D unclear. Trimming left V 6 bases short and J 7 bases short, with 12 bases between. The CDR3 contains 13 residues. The germline CDR1 and CDR2 sequences are MNHGY and SAAAGT.

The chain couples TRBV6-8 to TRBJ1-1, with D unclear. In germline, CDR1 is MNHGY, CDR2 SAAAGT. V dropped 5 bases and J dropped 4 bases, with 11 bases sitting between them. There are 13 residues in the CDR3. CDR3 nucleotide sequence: TGTGCCAGCAGTGATCCCAGTACCACTGAAGCTTTCTTT. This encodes CASSDPSTTEAFF.

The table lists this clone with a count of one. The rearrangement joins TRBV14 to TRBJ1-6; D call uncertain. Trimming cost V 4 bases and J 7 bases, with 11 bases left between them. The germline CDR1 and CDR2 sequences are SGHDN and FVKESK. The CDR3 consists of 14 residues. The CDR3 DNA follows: TGTGCCAGCAGCCTTGTCCTGGGGAATTCACCCCTCCACTTT. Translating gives CASSLVLGNSPLHF.

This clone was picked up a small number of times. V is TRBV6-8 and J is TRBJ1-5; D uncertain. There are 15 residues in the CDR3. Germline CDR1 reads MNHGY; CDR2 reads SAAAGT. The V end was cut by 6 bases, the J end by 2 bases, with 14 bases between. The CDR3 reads CASSVGSGGNQPQHF. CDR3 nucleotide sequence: TGTGCCAGCAGCGTCGGCTCTGGGGGCAATCAGCCCCAGCATTTT.

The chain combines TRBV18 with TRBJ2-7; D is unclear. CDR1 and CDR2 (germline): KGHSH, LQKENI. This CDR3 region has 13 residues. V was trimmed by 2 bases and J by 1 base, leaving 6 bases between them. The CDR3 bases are TGTGCCAGCTCACCAGACCGATCCTACGAGCAGTACTTC. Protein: CASSPDRSYEQYF.

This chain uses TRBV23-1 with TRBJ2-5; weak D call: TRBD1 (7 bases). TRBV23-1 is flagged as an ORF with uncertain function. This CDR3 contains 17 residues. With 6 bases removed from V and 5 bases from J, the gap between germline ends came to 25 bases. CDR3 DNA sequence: TGCGCCAGCAGCCATCCTCAGGGGGGAGCGGGCGCGGAGACCCAGTACTTC. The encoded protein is CASSHPQGGAGAETQYF.

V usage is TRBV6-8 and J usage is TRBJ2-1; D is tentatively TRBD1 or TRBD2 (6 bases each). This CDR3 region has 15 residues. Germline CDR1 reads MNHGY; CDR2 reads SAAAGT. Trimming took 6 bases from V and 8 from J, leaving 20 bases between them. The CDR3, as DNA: TGTGCCAGCAGCTACGTGGGGGGCCCTAGGGATGAGCAGTTCTTC. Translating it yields CASSYVGGPRDEQFF.

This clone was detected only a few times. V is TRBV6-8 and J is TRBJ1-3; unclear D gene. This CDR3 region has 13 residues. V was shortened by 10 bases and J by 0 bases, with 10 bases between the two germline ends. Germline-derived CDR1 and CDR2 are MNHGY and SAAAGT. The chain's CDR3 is CAIKLNSGNTIYF. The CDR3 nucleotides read TGTGCCATCAAACTTAACTCTGGAAACACCATATATTTT.

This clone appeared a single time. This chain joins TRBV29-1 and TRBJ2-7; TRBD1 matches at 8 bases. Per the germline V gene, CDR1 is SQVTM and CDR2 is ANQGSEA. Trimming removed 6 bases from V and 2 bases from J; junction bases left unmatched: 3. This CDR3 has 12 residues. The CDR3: CSVRTGPYEQYF. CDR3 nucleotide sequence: TGCAGCGTCAGGACAGGGCCCTACGAGCAGTACTTC.

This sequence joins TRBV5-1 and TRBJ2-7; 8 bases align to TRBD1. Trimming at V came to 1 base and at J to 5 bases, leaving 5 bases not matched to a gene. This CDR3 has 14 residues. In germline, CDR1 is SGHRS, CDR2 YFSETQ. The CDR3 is CASSLRQGYDEQYF. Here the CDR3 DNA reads TGCGCCAGCAGCTTGAGACAGGGGTACGACGAGCAGTACTTC.

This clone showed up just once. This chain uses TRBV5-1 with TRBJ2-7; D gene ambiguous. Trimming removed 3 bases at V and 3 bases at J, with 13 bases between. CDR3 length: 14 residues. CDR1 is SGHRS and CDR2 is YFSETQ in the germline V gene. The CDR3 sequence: CASSSDVRLYEQYF. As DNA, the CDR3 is TGCGCCAGCAGCTCGGACGTCAGACTCTACGAGCAGTACTTC.

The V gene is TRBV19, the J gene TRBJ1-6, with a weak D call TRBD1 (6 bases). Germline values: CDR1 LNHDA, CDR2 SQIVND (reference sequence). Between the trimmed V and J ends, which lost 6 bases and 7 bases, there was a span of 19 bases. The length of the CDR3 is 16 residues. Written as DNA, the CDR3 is TGTGCCAGTAGCGCCGGGAGGGGACAAAAGAATTCACCCCTCCACTTT. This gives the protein CASSAGRGQKNSPLHF. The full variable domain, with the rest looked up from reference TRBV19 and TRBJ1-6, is DGGITQSPKYLFRKEGQNVTLSCEQNLNHDAMYWYRQDPGQGLRLIYYSQIVNDFQKGDIAEGYSVSREKKESFPLTVTSAQKNPTAFYLCASSAGRGQKNSPLHFGNGTRLTVT.

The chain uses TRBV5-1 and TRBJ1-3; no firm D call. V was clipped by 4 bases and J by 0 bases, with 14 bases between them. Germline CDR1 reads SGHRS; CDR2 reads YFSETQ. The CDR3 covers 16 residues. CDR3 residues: CASSPREVYSGNTIYF. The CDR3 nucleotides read TGCGCCAGCAGCCCCCGGGAGGTCTACTCTGGAAACACCATATATTTT.

The CDR3: CASSLPGRRTDQPQHF. The CDR3 bases are TGTGCCAGCAGTTTACCGGGAAGGAGAACGGATCAGCCCCAGCATTTT. The rearrangement links TRBV28 to TRBJ1-5; D gene unclear. Germline lookup yields CDR1 MDHEN and CDR2 SYDVKM. The CDR3 spans 16 residues. Trimming stripped 2 bases from V and 5 bases from J, with 16 bases between.

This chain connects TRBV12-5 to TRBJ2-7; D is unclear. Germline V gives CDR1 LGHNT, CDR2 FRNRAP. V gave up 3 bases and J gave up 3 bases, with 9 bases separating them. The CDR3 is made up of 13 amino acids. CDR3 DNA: TGTGCTAGTGGTTTCCCGCCCAACTACGAGCAGTACTTC. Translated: CASGFPPNYEQYF.

CDR3: CASSTTLSSYNEQFF. The CDR3, as DNA: TGCGCCAGCAGCACGACTCTGAGCTCCTACAATGAGCAGTTCTTC. The rearrangement uses TRBV1 and TRBJ2-1; the D call in the table, TRBD2, was not verified against the DNA. TRBV1 corresponds to a pseudogene. The CDR3 has 15 residues.

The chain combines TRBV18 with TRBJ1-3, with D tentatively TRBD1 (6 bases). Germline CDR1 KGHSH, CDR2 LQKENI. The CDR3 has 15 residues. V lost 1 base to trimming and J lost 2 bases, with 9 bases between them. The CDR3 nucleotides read TGTGCCAGCTCACCACTCCACAGGGCTGGAAACACCATATATTTT. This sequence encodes CASSPLHRAGNTIYF.

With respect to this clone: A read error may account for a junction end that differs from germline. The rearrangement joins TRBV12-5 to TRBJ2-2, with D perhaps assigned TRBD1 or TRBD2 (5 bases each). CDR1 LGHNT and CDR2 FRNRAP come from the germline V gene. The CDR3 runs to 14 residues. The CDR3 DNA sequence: TGTGCTAGTGGATTGGGACCGAACACCGGGGAGCTGTTTTTT. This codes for CASGLGPNTGELFF.